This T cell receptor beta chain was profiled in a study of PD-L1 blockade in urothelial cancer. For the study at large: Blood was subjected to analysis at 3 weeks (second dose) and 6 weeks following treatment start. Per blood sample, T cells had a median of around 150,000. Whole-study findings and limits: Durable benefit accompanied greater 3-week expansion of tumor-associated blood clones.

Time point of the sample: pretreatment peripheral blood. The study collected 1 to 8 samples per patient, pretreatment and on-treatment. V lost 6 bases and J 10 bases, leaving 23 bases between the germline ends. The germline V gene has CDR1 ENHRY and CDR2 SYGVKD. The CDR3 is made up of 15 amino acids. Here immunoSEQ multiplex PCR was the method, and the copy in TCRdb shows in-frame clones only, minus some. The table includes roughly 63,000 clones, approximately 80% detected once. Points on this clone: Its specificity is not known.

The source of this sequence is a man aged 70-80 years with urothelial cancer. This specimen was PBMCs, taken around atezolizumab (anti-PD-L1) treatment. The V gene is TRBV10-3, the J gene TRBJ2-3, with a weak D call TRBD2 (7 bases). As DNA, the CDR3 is TGTGCCATCAGCCCTACAGGGAGGGTTCGGATTCCGCAGTATTTT. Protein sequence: CAISPTGRVRIPQYF.